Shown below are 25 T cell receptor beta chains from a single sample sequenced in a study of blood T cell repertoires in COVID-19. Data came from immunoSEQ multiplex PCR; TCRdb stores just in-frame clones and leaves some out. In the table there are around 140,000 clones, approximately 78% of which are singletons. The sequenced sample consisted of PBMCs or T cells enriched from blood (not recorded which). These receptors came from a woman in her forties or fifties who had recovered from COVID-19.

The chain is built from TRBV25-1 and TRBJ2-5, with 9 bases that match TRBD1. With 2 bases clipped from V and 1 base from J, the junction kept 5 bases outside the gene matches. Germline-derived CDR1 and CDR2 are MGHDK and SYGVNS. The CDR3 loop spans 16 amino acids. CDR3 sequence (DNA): TGTGCCAGCAGTGAACCGGACAGGGGCCTCCAAGAGACCCAGTACTTC. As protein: CASSEPDRGLQETQYF.

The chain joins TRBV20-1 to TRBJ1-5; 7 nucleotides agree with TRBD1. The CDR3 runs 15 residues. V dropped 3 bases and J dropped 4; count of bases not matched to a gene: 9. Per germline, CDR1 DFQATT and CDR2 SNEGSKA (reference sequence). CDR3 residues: CSASKTGYGNQPQHF. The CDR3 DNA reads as TGCAGTGCTAGTAAGACAGGGTACGGGAATCAGCCCCAGCATTTT.

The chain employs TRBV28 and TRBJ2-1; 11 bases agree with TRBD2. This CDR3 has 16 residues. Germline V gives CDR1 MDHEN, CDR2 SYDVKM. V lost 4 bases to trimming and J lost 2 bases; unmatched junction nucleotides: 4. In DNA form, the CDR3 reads TGTGCCAGCAGTTCCTCTAGCGGGGGGACCTACAATGAGCAGTTCTTC. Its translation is CASSSSSGGTYNEQFF. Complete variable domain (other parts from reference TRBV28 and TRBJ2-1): DVKVTQSSRYLVKRTGEKVFLECVQDMDHENMFWYRQDPGLGLRLIYFSYDVKMKEKGDIPEGYSVSREKKERFSLILESASTNQTSMYLCASSSSSGGTYNEQFFGPGTRLTVL.

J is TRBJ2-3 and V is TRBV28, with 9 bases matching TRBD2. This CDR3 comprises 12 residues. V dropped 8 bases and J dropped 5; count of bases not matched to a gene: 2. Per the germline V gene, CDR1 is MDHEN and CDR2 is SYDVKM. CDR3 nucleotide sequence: TGTGCCAGCCTTAGCGGGGGAGATACGCAGTATTTT. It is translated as CASLSGGDTQYF. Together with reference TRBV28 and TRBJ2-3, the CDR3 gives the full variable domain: DVKVTQSSRYLVKRTGEKVFLECVQDMDHENMFWYRQDPGLGLRLIYFSYDVKMKEKGDIPEGYSVSREKKERFSLILESASTNQTSMYLCASLSGGDTQYFGPGTRLTVL.

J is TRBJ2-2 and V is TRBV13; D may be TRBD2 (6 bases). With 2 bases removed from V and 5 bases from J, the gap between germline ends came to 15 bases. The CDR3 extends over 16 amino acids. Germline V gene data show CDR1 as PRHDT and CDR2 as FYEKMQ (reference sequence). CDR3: CASSLFGTSRTGELFF. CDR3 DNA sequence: TGTGCCAGCAGCTTATTCGGGACTTCCCGGACCGGGGAGCTGTTTTTT.

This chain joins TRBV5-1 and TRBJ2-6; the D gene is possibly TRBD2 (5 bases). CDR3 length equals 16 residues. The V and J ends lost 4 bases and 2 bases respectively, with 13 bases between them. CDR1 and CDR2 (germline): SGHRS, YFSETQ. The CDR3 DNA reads TGCGCCAGCAGCCGGAACCCCGGGGCTGGGGCCAACGTCCTGACTTTC. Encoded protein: CASSRNPGAGANVLTF.

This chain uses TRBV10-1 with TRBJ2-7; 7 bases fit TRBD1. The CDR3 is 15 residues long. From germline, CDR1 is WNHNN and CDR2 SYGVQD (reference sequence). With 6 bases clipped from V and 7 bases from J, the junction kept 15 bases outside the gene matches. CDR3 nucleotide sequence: TGCGCCAGCAGACAACAGGGGCAACATTCTAAGGAGCAGTACTTC. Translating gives CASRQQGQHSKEQYF.

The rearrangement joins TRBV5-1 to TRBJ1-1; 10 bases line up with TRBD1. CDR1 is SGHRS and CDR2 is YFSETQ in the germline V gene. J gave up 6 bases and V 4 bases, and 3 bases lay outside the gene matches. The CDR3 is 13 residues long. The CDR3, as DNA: TGCGCCAGCAGCCCAGACAGGGGGCCTGAAGCTTTCTTT. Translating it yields CASSPDRGPEAFF.

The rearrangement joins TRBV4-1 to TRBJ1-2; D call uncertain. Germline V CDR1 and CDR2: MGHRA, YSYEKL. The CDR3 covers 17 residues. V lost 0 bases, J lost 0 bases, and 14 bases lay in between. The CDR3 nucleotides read TGCGCCAGCAGCCAAGATTATAGTAAGTCCTCTAACTATGGCTACACCTTC. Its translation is CASSQDYSKSSNYGYTF.

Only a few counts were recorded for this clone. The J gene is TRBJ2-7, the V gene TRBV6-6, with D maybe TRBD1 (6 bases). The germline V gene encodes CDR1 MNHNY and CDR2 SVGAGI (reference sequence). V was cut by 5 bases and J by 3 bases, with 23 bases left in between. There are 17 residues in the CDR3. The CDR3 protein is CASSQYYQQGAGYEQYF. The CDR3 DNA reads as TGTGCCAGCAGTCAATACTATCAACAGGGAGCTGGCTACGAGCAGTACTTC.

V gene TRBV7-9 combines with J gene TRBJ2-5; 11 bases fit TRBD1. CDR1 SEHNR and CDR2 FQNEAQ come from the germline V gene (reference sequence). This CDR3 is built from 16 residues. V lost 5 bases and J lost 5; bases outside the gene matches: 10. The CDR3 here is CASSPPGQGVFETQYF. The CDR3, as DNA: TGTGCCAGCAGCCCCCCGGGACAGGGGGTTTTCGAGACCCAGTACTTC. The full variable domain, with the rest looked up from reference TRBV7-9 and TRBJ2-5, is DTGVSQNPRHKITKRGQNVTFRCDPISEHNRLYWYRQTLGQGPEFLTYFQNEAQLEKSRLLSDRFSAERPKGSFSTLEIQRTEQGDSAMYLCASSPPGQGVFETQYFGPGTRLLVL.

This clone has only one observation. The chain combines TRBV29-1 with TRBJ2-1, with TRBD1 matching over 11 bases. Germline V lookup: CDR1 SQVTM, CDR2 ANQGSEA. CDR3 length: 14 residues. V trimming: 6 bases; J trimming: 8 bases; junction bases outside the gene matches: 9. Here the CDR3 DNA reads TGCAGCGTGGTCGGCGGACAGGGGGCCGATGAGCAGTTCTTC. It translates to CSVVGGQGADEQFF.

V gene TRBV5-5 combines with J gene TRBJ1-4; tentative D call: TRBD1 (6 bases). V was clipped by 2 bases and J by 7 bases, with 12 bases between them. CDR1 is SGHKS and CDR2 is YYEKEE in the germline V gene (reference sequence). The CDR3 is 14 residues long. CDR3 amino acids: CASSFTGSGEKLFF. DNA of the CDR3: TGTGCCAGCAGCTTTACAGGGAGCGGTGAAAAACTGTTTTTT.

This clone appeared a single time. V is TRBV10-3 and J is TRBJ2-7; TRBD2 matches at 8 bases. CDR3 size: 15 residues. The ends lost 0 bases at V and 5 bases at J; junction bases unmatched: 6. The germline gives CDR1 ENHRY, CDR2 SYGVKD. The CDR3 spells CAISESSGVIHEQYF. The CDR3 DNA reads TGTGCCATCAGTGAGTCTAGCGGGGTTATACACGAGCAGTACTTC.

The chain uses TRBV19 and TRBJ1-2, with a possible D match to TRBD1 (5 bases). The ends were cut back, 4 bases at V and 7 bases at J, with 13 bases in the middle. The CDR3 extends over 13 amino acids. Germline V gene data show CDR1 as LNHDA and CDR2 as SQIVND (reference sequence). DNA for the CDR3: TGTGCCAGTAGTACTTCAGGGAGGTCTGGCTACACCTTC. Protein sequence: CASSTSGRSGYTF.

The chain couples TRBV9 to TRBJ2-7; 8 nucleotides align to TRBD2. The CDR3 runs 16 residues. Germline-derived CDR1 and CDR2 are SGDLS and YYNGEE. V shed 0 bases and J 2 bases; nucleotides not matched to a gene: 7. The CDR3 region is CASSVGGSGGPYEQYF. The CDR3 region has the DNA TGTGCCAGCAGCGTAGGGGGCAGCGGGGGCCCCTACGAGCAGTACTTC.

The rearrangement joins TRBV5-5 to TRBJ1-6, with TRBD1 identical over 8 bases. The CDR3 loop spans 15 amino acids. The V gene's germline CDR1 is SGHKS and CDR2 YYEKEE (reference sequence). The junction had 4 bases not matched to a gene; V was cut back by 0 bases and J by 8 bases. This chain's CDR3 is CASSLGQGAYSPLHF. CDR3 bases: TGTGCCAGCAGCTTGGGTCAGGGGGCCTATTCACCCCTCCACTTT.

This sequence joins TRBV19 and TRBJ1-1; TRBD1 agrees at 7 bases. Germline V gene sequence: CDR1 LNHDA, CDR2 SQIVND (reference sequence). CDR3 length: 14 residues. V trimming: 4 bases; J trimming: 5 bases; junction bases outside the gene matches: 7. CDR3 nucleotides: TGTGCCAGTAGTAGCCTGAGGGGGCGAACTGAAGCTTTCTTT. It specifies CASSSLRGRTEAFF.

CDR3 region: CASSDPDRGLVGELFF. The CDR3 region has the DNA TGTGCCAGCAGTGATCCTGACAGGGGGCTCGTCGGGGAGCTGTTTTTT. The chain joins TRBV25-1 to TRBJ2-2; 10 bases match TRBD1. The germline gives CDR1 MGHDK, CDR2 SYGVNS. The CDR3 consists of 16 residues. The trim removed 3 bases at V and 7 bases at J, leaving 8 bases unmatched. The variable domain in full, completed from reference TRBV25-1 and TRBJ2-2, reads EADIYQTPRYLVIGTGKKITLECSQTMGHDKMYWYQQDPGMELHLIHYSYGVNSTEKGDLSSESTVSRIRTEHFPLTLESARPSHTSQYLCASSDPDRGLVGELFFGEGSRLTVL.

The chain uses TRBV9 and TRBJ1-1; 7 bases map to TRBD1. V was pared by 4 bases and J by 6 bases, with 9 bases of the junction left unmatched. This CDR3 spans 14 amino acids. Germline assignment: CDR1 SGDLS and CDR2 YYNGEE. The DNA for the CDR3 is TGTGCCAGCAGCCCCAACAGGGGACTCGCTGAAGCTTTCTTT. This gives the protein CASSPNRGLAEAFF.

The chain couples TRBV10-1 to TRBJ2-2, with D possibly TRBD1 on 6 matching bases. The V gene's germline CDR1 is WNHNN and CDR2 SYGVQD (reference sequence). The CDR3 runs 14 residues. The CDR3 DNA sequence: TGCGACGAGGCACAGGGATCCGCGACCGGGGAGCTGTTTTTT. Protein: CDEAQGSATGELFF.

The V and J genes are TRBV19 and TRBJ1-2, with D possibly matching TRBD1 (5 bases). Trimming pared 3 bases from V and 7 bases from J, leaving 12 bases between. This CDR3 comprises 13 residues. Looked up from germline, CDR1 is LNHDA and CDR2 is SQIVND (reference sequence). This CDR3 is CASSIRTRTGYTF. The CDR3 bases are TGTGCCAGTAGTATCAGGACAAGAACTGGCTACACCTTC.

The CDR3 nucleotides read TGTGCCATCAGTAAGGACAGGGAGGGCTATGGCTACACCTTC. Protein sequence: CAISKDREGYGYTF. The chain joins TRBV10-3 to TRBJ1-2; 8 positions match TRBD1. This CDR3 is 14 amino acids long. Germline CDR1 reads ENHRY; CDR2 reads SYGVKD. V shed 5 bases and J 4 bases; nucleotides not matched to a gene: 6.

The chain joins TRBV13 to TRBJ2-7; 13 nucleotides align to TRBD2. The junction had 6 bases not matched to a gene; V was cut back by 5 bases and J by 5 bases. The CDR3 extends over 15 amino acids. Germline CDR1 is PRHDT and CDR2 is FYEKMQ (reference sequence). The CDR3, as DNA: TGTGCCAGCAGCACTAGCGGGGGGGCCCCGGACGAGCAGTACTTC. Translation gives CASSTSGGAPDEQYF. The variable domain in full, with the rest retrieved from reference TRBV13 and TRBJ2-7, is AAGVIQSPRHLIKEKRETATLKCYPIPRHDTVYWYQQGPGQDPQFLISFYEKMQSDKGSIPDRFSAQQFSDYHSELNMSSLELGDSALYFCASSTSGGAPDEQYFGPGTRLTVT.

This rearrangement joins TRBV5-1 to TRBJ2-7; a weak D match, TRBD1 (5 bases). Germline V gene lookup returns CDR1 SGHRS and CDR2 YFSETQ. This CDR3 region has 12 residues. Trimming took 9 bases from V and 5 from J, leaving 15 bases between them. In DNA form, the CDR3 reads TGCGCCACCAGTTTAGGGGTGGACGAGCAGTACTTC. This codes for CATSLGVDEQYF. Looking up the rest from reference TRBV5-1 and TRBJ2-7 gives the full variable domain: KAGVTQTPRYLIKTRGQQVTLSCSPISGHRSVSWYQQTPGQGLQFLFEYFSETQRNKGNFPGRFSGRQFSNSRSEMNVSTLELGDSALYLCATSLGVDEQYFGPGTRLTVT.